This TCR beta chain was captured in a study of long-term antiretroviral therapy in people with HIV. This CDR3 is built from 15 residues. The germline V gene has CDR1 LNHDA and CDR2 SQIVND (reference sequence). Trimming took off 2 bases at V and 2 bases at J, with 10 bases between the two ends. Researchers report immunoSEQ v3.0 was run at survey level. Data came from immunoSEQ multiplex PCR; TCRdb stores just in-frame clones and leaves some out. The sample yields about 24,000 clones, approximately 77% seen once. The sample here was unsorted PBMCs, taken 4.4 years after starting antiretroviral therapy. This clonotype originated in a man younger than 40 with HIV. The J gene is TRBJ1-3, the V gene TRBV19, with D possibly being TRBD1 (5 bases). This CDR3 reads CASSIQGGPGNTIYF. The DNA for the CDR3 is TGTGCCAGTAGTATACAGGGAGGCCCTGGAAACACCATATATTTT.